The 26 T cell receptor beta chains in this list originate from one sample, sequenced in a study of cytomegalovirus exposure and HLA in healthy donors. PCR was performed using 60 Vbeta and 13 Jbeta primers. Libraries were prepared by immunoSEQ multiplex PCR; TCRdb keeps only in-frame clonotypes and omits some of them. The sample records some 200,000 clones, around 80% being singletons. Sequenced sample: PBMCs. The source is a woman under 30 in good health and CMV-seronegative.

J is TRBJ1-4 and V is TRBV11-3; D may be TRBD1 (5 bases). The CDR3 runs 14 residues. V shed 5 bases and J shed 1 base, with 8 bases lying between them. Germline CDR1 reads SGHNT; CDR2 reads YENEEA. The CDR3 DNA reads TGTGCCAGCAGCCCAGGGTTAACTAATGAAAAACTGTTTTTT. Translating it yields CASSPGLTNEKLFF.

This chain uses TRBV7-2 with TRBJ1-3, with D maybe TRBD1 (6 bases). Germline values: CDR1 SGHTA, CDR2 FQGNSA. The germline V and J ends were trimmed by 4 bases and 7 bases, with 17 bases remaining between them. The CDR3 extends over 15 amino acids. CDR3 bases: TGTGCCAGCAGCTCAGGGGACGGCTCCGGGAACACCATATATTTT. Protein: CASSSGDGSGNTIYF.

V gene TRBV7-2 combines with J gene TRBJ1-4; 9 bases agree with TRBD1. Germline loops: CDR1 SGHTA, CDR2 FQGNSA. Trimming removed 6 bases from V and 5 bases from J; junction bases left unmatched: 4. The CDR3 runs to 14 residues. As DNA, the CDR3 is TGTGCCAGCAGTCCCGGGACAGGGAATGAAAAACTGTTTTTT. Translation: CASSPGTGNEKLFF.

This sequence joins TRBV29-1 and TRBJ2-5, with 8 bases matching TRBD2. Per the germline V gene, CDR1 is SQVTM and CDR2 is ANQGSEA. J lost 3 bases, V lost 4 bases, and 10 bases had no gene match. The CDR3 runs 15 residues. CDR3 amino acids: CSVAFELADKETQYF. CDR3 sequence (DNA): TGCAGCGTTGCATTCGAACTAGCGGATAAAGAGACCCAGTACTTC.

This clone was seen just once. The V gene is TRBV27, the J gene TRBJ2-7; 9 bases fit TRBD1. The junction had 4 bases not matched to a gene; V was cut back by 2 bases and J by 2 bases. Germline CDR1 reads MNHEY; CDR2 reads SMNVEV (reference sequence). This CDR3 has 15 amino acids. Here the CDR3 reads CASSLTGTGPYEQYF. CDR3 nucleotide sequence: TGTGCCAGCAGTTTAACCGGGACAGGGCCCTACGAGCAGTACTTC.

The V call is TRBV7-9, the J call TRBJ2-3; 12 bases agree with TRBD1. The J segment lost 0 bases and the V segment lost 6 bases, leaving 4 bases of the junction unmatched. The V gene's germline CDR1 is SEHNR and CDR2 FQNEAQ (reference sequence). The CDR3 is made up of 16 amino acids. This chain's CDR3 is CASSWGQGASTDTQYF. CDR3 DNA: TGTGCCAGCAGTTGGGGACAGGGGGCGAGCACAGATACGCAGTATTTT.

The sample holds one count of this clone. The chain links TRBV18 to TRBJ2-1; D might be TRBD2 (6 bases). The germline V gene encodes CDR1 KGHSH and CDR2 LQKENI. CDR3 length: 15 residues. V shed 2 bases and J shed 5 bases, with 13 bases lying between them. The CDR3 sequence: CASSPSFGGNNEQFF. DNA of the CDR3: TGTGCCAGCTCACCAAGTTTTGGCGGGAACAATGAGCAGTTCTTC.

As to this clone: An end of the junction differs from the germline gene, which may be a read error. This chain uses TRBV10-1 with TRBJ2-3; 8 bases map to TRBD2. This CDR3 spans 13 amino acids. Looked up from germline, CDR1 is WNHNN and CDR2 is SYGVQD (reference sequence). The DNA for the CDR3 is TGCGCCAGCACCGGGGGGGGCACAGATGCGCAGTATTTT. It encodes CASTGGGTDAQYF.

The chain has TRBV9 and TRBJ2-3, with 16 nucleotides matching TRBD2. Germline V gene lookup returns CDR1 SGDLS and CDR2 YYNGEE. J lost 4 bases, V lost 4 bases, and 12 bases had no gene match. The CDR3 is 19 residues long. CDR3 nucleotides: TGTGCCAGCAGCCTTATGGGGACTAGCGGGAGGGCCGTGGCAGATACGCAGTATTTT. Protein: CASSLMGTSGRAVADTQYF.

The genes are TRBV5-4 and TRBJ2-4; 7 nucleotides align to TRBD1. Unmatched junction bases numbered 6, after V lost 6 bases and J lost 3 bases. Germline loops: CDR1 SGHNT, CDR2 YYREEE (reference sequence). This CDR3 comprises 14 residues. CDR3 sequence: CASTTRDSKNIQYF. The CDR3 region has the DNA TGTGCCAGCACTACACGGGACAGCAAAAACATTCAGTACTTC.

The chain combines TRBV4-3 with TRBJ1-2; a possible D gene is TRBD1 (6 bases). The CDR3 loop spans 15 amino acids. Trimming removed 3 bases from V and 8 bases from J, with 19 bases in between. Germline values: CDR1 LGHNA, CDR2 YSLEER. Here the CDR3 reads CASSHQGQTRLGYTF. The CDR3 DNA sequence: TGCGCCAGCAGCCACCAAGGACAGACGCGACTGGGCTACACCTTC.

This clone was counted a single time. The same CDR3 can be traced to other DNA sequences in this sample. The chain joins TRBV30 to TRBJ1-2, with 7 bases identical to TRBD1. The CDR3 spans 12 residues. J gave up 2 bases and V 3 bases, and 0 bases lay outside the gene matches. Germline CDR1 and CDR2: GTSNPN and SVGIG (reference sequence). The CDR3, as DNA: TGTGCCTGGAGGACAGGGAACTATGGCTACACCTTC. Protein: CAWRTGNYGYTF.

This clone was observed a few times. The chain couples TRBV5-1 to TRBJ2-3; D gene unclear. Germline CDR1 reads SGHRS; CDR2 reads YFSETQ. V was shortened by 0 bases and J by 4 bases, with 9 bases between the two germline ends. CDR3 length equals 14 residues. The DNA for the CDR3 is TGCGCCAGCAGCTTGGATCGACTCCCAGATACGCAGTATTTT. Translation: CASSLDRLPDTQYF. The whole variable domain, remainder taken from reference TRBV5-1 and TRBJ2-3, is KAGVTQTPRYLIKTRGQQVTLSCSPISGHRSVSWYQQTPGQGLQFLFEYFSETQRNKGNFPGRFSGRQFSNSRSEMNVSTLELGDSALYLCASSLDRLPDTQYFGPGTRLTVL.

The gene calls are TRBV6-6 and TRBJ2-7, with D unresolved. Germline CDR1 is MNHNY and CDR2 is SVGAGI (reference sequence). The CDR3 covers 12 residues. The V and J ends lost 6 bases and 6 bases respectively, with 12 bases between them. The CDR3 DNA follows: TGTGCCAGCAGCCTAATTAGCAGCGAGCAGTACTTC. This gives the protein CASSLISSEQYF.

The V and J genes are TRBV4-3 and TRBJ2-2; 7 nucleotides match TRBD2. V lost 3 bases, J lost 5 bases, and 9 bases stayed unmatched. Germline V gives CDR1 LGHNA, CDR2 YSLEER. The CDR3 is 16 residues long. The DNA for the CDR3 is TGCGCCAGCAGCCAGGGGGGGGTATCGGGGACCGGGGAGCTGTTTTTT. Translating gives CASSQGGVSGTGELFF.

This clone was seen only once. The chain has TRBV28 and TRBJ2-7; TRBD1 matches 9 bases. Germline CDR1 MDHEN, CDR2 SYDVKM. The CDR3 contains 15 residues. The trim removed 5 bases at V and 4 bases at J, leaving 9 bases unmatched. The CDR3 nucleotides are TGTGCCAGCAGTCGCCCCGGGACAGGGTTGTACGAGCAGTACTTC. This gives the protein CASSRPGTGLYEQYF.

The DNA for the CDR3 is TGCGCCAGCAGCCAGGCCGGGACAGGGGCTGAAGCTTTCTTT. It encodes CASSQAGTGAEAFF. The chain links TRBV4-3 to TRBJ1-1; 10 bases are shared with TRBD1. The CDR3 length is 14 residues. V was clipped by 3 bases and J by 6 bases; unmatched bases: 4. CDR1 and CDR2 from the germline V gene are LGHNA and YSLEER.

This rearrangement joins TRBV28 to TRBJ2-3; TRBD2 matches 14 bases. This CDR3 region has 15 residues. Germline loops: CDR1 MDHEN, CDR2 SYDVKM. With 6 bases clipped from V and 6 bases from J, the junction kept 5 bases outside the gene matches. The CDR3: CASSYWTSGRDTQYF. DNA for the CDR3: TGTGCCAGCAGCTACTGGACTAGCGGGAGGGATACGCAGTATTTT.

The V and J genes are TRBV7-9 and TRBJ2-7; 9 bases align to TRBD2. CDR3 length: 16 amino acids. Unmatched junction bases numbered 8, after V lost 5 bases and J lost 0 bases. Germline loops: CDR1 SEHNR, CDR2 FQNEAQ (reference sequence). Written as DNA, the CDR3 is TGTGCCAGCAGCCCCTTACTAGCGGGCTACTCCTACGAGCAGTACTTC. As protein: CASSPLLAGYSYEQYF.

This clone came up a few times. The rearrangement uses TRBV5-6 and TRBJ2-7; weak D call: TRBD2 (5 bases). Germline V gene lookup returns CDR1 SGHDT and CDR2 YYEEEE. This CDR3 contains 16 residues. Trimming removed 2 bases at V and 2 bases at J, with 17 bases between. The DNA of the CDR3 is TGTGCCAGCAGCTTAGACGCGGGTCTGGGAGCCTACGAGCAGTACTTC. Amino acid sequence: CASSLDAGLGAYEQYF.

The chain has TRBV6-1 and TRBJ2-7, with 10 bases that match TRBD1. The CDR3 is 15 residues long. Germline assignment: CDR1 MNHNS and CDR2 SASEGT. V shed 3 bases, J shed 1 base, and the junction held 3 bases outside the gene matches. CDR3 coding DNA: TGTGCCAGCAGTGAGCGACAGGGGGCGTCCTACGAGCAGTACTTC. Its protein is CASSERQGASYEQYF.

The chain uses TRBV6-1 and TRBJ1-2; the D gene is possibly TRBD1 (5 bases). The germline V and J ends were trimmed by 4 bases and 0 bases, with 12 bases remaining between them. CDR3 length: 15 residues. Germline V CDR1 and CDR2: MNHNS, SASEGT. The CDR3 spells CASSGQGLPNYGYTF. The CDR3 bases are TGTGCCAGCAGTGGCCAGGGTCTTCCTAACTATGGCTACACCTTC.

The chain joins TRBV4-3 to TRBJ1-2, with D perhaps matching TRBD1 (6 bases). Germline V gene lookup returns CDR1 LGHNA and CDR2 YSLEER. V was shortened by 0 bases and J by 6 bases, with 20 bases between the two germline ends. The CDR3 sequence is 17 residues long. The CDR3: CASSQDLGAGDKNGYTF. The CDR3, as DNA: TGCGCCAGCAGCCAAGATCTTGGGGCAGGGGATAAGAATGGCTACACCTTC.

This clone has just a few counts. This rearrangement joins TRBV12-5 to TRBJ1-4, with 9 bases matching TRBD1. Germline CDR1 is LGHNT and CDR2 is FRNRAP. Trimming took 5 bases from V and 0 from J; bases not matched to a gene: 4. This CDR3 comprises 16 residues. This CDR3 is CASGQGQGSTNEKLFF. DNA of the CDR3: TGTGCTAGTGGTCAGGGACAGGGATCAACTAATGAAAAACTGTTTTTT.

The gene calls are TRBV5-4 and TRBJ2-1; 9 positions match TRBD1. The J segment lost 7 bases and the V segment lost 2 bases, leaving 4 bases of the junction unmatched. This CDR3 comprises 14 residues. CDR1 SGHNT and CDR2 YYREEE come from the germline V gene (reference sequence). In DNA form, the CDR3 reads TGTGCCAGCAGCTTATACAGGGGGCTGAATGAGCAGTTCTTC. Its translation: CASSLYRGLNEQFF.

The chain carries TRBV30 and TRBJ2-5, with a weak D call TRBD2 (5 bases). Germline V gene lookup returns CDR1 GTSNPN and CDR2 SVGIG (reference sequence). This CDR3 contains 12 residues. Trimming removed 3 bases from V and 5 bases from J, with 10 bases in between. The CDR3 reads CAWSRGVETQYF. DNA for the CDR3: TGTGCCTGGAGCCGGGGTGTGGAGACCCAGTACTTC.